These 14 T cell receptor beta chains came from one sample sequenced in a study of identical twins listed by TCRdb under 2016. Libraries were constructed by 5' RACE. For sequencing, an Illumina HiSeq 2000 was employed. TCRdb trimmed the raw reads at Q25, called clones with MiXCR and kept productive beta chains. Each CDR3 protein gets just one entry, which takes the most common genes and DNA from the rows behind it. The sample records 570,000 or so distinct CDR3 sequences, just under 10% of which are singletons. The top ten clonotypes cover 2.5% to 3% of the sample. These data also formed part of another study, on yellow fever vaccine responses in identical twins.

Sample: PBMCs. The receptors shown here come from a woman aged 18-35 years in good health.

This clonotype appeared a few times. The chain links TRBV15 to TRBJ2-3; D may be TRBD2 (6 bases). Trimming pared 3 bases from V and 2 bases from J, leaving 15 bases between. This CDR3 is 16 amino acids long. The germline V gene has CDR1 LNHNV and CDR2 YYDKDF (reference sequence). CDR3 in DNA: TGTGCCACCAGCAGGGAGGGATTAACCCTCACAGATACGCAGTATTTT. Translating gives CATSREGLTLTDTQYF.

The V and J genes are TRBV7-3 and TRBJ2-2; 12 nucleotides line up with TRBD2. The CDR3 loop spans 16 amino acids. The V gene end was trimmed by 7 bases and the J gene end by 5 bases; junction bases not matched to a gene: 8. Germline V gene data show CDR1 as SGHTA and CDR2 as FQGTGA. CDR3 sequence reads: CASNYLTSGGTGELFF. In DNA, the CDR3 is TGTGCCAGCAACTACCTGACTAGCGGGGGAACCGGGGAGCTGTTTTTT.

This clonotype was detected many times. The CDR3 sequence: CASSFARTEAFF. CDR3 DNA: TGTGCCAGCAGTTTTGCACGGACTGAAGCTTTCTTT. V and J are TRBV12-3 or TRBV12-4 and TRBJ1-1; D unclear. This CDR3 spans 12 amino acids. Trimming removed 3 bases at V and 5 bases at J, with 7 bases between.

Ten or more counts support this clonotype. This chain joins TRBV12-3 or TRBV12-4 and TRBJ2-1; D gene uncertain. This CDR3 has 15 amino acids. The germline V and J ends were trimmed by 3 bases and 2 bases, with 11 bases remaining between them. The CDR3 here is CASSLLGRAYNEQFF. In nucleotides, the CDR3 is TGTGCCAGCAGTTTGTTGGGAAGAGCCTACAATGAGCAGTTCTTC.

This clonotype showed up just a few times. This chain links TRBV4-3 with TRBJ2-1; D possibly corresponds to TRBD2 (6 bases). The germline V gene has CDR1 LGHNA and CDR2 YSLEER. Trimming pared 0 bases from V and 6 bases from J, leaving 21 bases between. The CDR3 is made up of 18 amino acids. CDR3 protein: CASSQDLNVGGLGNEQFF. The CDR3 region has the DNA TGCGCCAGCAGCCAAGATTTAAATGTCGGGGGTCTTGGCAATGAGCAGTTCTTC.

The CDR3 DNA sequence: TGTGCCAGCAGTTGGGGAACGGGCAGGGGCTACAATGAGCAGTTCTTC. It specifies CASSWGTGRGYNEQFF. This rearrangement joins TRBV6-5 to TRBJ2-1; perhaps TRBD1 as D (6 bases). Germline CDR1 is MNHEY and CDR2 is SVGAGI. V was trimmed by 4 bases and J by 3 bases, leaving 16 bases between them. CDR3 length: 16 amino acids.

This clonotype was seen many times. V usage is TRBV7-9 and J usage is TRBJ1-5; D remains unclear. This CDR3 contains 15 residues. Trimming shortened V by 5 bases and J by 1 base, and 12 bases separated the two germline ends. The V gene's germline CDR1 is SEHNR and CDR2 FQNEAQ (reference sequence). CDR3: CASSPGGVSNQPQHF. For the CDR3, the DNA is TGTGCCAGCAGCCCAGGTGGGGTGAGCAATCAGCCCCAGCATTTT.

This clonotype has ten or more counts. V and J are TRBV7-2 and TRBJ2-3; D is unresolved. In germline, CDR1 is SGHTA, CDR2 FQGNSA. With 5 bases removed from V and 0 bases from J, the gap between germline ends came to 12 bases. The CDR3 has 15 amino acids. In nucleotides, the CDR3 is TGTGCCAGCAGCCCGTGGGGATTAAGCACAGATACGCAGTATTTT. Protein sequence: CASSPWGLSTDTQYF.

The chain has TRBV6-1 and TRBJ2-2; weak D call: TRBD1 (5 bases). Trimming pared 6 bases from V and 7 bases from J, leaving 18 bases between. The CDR3 has 15 residues. Looked up from germline, CDR1 is MNHNS and CDR2 is SASEGT. CDR3 region: CASSPQARFDGELFF. The CDR3 DNA sequence: TGTGCCAGCAGCCCACAGGCTCGATTCGACGGGGAGCTGTTTTTT.

The chain links TRBV20-1 to TRBJ2-5; D remains ambiguous. The V gene lost 0 bases and the J gene lost 0 bases, with 8 bases spanning the gap. CDR1 and CDR2 (germline): DFQATT, SNEGSKA (reference sequence). The CDR3 totals 14 residues. The CDR3 DNA is TGCAGTGCTAGAGATCAGGACCACCAAGAGACCCAGTACTTC. The encoded protein is CSARDQDHQETQYF.

This clonotype was seen only a few times. This chain connects TRBV11-2 to TRBJ2-3; no clear D. The V end lost 5 bases, the J end lost 4 bases, and 10 bases lay between the germline ends. Germline V gene data show CDR1 as SGHAT and CDR2 as FQNNGV. CDR3 length equals 13 residues. CDR3 residues: CASSPGRADTQYF. The CDR3 bases are TGTGCCAGCAGCCCAGGAAGGGCAGATACGCAGTATTTT.

The J gene is TRBJ2-7, the V gene TRBV20-1; 9 positions agree with TRBD1. This CDR3 contains 14 residues. Germline lookup yields CDR1 DFQATT and CDR2 SNEGSKA (reference sequence). Written as DNA, the CDR3 is TGCAGCGGCGGTTCCGGGACAGGGTTATACGAGCAGTACTTC. Protein: CSGGSGTGLYEQYF.

This clonotype was seen a few times. This chain's CDR3 is CASIASPFKDTQYF. CDR3 in DNA: TGTGCCAGCATTGCCTCGCCCTTTAAGGATACGCAGTATTTT. The chain couples TRBV28 to TRBJ2-3, with no clear D. Germline values: CDR1 MDHEN, CDR2 SYDVKM. The CDR3 contains 14 residues. Trimming shortened V by 7 bases and J by 6 bases, and 17 bases separated the two germline ends. Variable domain in full (rest from reference TRBV28 and TRBJ2-3): DVKVTQSSRYLVKRTGEKVFLECVQDMDHENMFWYRQDPGLGLRLIYFSYDVKMKEKGDIPEGYSVSREKKERFSLILESASTNQTSMYLCASIASPFKDTQYFGPGTRLTVL.

This chain links TRBV29-1 with TRBJ2-4; D is tentatively TRBD1 or TRBD2 (5 bases each). The CDR3 spans 12 residues. V lost 4 bases and J 6 bases, leaving 10 bases between the germline ends. The germline V gene encodes CDR1 SQVTM and CDR2 ANQGSEA. This chain's CDR3 is CSVGVGGNIQYF. CDR3 in DNA: TGCAGCGTTGGGGTTGGGGGAAACATTCAGTACTTC.